The source of this T cell receptor beta chain is a study of Ad26.COV2.S vaccination and SARS-CoV-2 variants. The CDR3 contains 18 residues. CDR1 and CDR2 from the germline V gene are WNHNN and SYGVQD (reference sequence). J gave up 0 bases and V 3 bases, and 7 bases lay outside the gene matches. The sample holds one count of this clone. Treatment meaning: some 19 received Ad26.COV2.S at low or high dose, single or two shots; 5 received placebo; per-sample allocation not given. Vaccine and placebo recipients were sampled on day 63 after the first injection. The data were produced by immunoSEQ multiplex PCR, yet TCRdb's version contains in-frame clones alone and is incomplete. This sample carries some 420,000 clones, roughly 90% of them seen once, and the ten largest clones take 3.6%.

This TCR came from a person between 18 and 65 years old who received the Ad26.COV2.S COVID-19 vaccine or a placebo. Here the sequenced sample was peripheral blood, taken in a trial of Ad26.COV2.S vaccine versus placebo. This rearrangement joins TRBV10-1 to TRBJ2-3, with 12 bases aligning to TRBD2. The CDR3 spells CASSDPPGTSGSTDTQYF. DNA of the CDR3: TGCGCCAGCAGTGACCCTCCCGGGACTAGCGGGAGCACAGATACGCAGTATTTT.